The 15 T cell receptor beta chains reported below all come from one sample, sequenced in a study of shared clonotypes between healthy human individuals. This table comes from immunoSEQ multiplex PCR, and its TCRdb copy is limited to in-frame clones, with some not included. The sample lists about a million clones; under 80% were seen once. The sequencing sample was made of memory CD4+ T cells sorted from blood. As for subset: CD45RA-negative fraction. The receptors here all came from a man aged 18 to 30 in good health.

The chain links TRBV28 to TRBJ1-4; unclear D gene. V lost 0 bases and J lost 0, with 11 bases in between. The CDR3 has 17 residues. Germline values: CDR1 MDHEN, CDR2 SYDVKM. The CDR3 loop reads CASSLWGFEATNEKLFF. CDR3 sequence (DNA): TGTGCCAGCAGTTTATGGGGCTTTGAAGCAACTAATGAAAAACTGTTTTTT.

The table lists this clone with a few counts. At the DNA level, this CDR3 is encoded by other sequences in the same sample as well. The chain employs TRBV25-1 and TRBJ1-1; TRBD1 is a possible D gene (5 bases). CDR3 length: 15 residues. Between the trimmed V and J ends, which lost 2 bases and 0 bases, there was a span of 10 bases. From germline, CDR1 is MGHDK and CDR2 SYGVNS. The CDR3 DNA follows: TGTGCCAGCAGTGAACCCGGGGCTTTGAACACTGAAGCTTTCTTT. Translated: CASSEPGALNTEAFF.

J is TRBJ1-3 and V is TRBV10-3, with a weak D call TRBD1 (5 bases). From germline, CDR1 is ENHRY and CDR2 SYGVKD. The CDR3 has 15 amino acids. Trimming removed 2 bases at V and 0 bases at J, with 8 bases between. The CDR3 DNA is TGTGCCATCAGTGAGGAGGGGAGCTCTGGAAACACCATATATTTT. Its translation: CAISEEGSSGNTIYF.

The chain carries TRBV2 and TRBJ2-2; 7 bases are shared with TRBD1. The germline gives CDR1 SNHLY, CDR2 FYNNEI. The CDR3 length is 15 residues. V trimming: 6 bases; J trimming: 6 bases; junction bases outside the gene matches: 10. CDR3 protein: CASRAATGRPGELFF. In DNA form, the CDR3 reads TGTGCCAGCAGGGCCGCGACAGGGAGACCCGGGGAGCTGTTTTTT. The variable domain in full, with the rest retrieved from reference TRBV2 and TRBJ2-2, is EPEVTQTPSHQVTQMGQEVILRCVPISNHLYFYWYRQILGQKVEFLVSFYNNEISEKSEIFDDQFSVERPDGSNFTLKIRSTKLEDSAMYFCASRAATGRPGELFFGEGSRLTVL.

In regard to this clone: A clone one base away is much larger, so this may be a read error. This CDR3 is also generated by other DNA sequences in the sample. This chain connects TRBV6-5 to TRBJ2-5, with D unresolved. The CDR3 has 14 amino acids. Trimming cost V 0 bases and J 2 bases, with 7 bases left between them. The germline V gene has CDR1 MNHEY and CDR2 SVGAGI. CDR3 protein: CASSYSVGQETQYF. The DNA for the CDR3 is TGTGCCAGCAGTTACTCGGTCGGGCAAGAGACCCAGTACTTC.

This clone is a singleton in its sample. This chain joins TRBV6-1 and TRBJ2-7; D gene uncertain. Germline assignment: CDR1 MNHNS and CDR2 SASEGT. With 2 bases removed from V and 6 bases from J, the gap between germline ends came to 5 bases. The CDR3 spans 11 residues. Written as DNA, the CDR3 is TGTGCCAGCAGTGAACCCCTCGAGCAGTACTTC. It encodes CASSEPLEQYF.

This sequence joins TRBV2 and TRBJ2-7; 10 nucleotides line up with TRBD2. This CDR3 is built from 15 residues. The junction had 7 bases not matched to a gene; V was cut back by 5 bases and J by 3 bases. Looked up from germline, CDR1 is SNHLY and CDR2 is FYNNEI. CDR3 protein: CASSTSGGVGYEQYF. The DNA for the CDR3 is TGTGCCAGCAGTACGAGCGGGGGGGTCGGCTACGAGCAGTACTTC.

In this sample, this clone turned up once. Other DNA sequences in this specimen translate into the identical CDR3. This sequence joins TRBV7-2 and TRBJ1-5, with no clear D. V was clipped by 5 bases and J by 4 bases, with 6 bases between them. The CDR3 spans 12 residues. Germline CDR1 reads SGHTA; CDR2 reads FQGNSA. Here the CDR3 DNA reads TGTGCCAGCAGCCAAGGGAATCAGCCCCAGCATTTT. This sequence encodes CASSQGNQPQHF.

With regard to this clone: This may be a read error, as it is one base from a much larger clone. The chain employs TRBV6-6 and TRBJ2-2, with D unresolved. Trimming took off 4 bases at V and 2 bases at J, with 2 bases between the two ends. The CDR3 loop spans 12 amino acids. Germline loops: CDR1 MNHNY, CDR2 SVGAGI (reference sequence). The CDR3 DNA sequence: TGTGCCAGCAGTTCTAACACCGGGGAGCTGTTTTTT. Its protein product is CASSSNTGELFF.

The table lists this clone with a count of one. The rearrangement links TRBV10-1 to TRBJ2-2; tentatively, D is TRBD1 (7 bases). The CDR3 consists of 15 residues. The V and J ends lost 6 bases and 5 bases respectively, with 16 bases between them. CDR1 and CDR2 (germline): WNHNN, SYGVQD (reference sequence). CDR3 in amino acids: CASSLRQGGTGELFF. CDR3 DNA sequence: TGCGCCAGCAGCCTTAGACAGGGAGGTACCGGGGAGCTGTTTTTT.

The rearrangement joins TRBV6-1 to TRBJ1-3, with D unresolved. The CDR3 totals 15 residues. Germline-derived CDR1 and CDR2 are MNHNS and SASEGT. The V and J ends lost 3 bases and 0 bases respectively, with 9 bases between them. CDR3: CASSDPSVSGNTIYF. For the CDR3, the DNA is TGTGCCAGCAGTGACCCCAGTGTCTCTGGAAACACCATATATTTT.

The rearrangement uses TRBV19 and TRBJ1-4; 8 bases align to TRBD1. The ends lost 10 bases at V and 3 bases at J; junction bases unmatched: 10. This CDR3 is built from 15 residues. Germline values: CDR1 LNHDA, CDR2 SQIVND (reference sequence). CDR3 in DNA: TGTGCCACCAGGACAGGGTCCAATCCTAATGAAAAACTGTTTTTT. It is translated as CATRTGSNPNEKLFF.

V and J are TRBV6-1 and TRBJ2-5; 10 bases line up with TRBD2. With V trimmed by 8 bases and J by 7 bases, 10 bases remained unmatched. Per germline, CDR1 MNHNS and CDR2 SASEGT. The CDR3 covers 14 residues. Written as DNA, the CDR3 is TGTGCCAGCGATCAGCGGGAGGGGGTCGGGACCCAGTACTTC. Protein sequence: CASDQREGVGTQYF.

The gene calls are TRBV10-1 and TRBJ2-3, with TRBD1 matching 9 bases. Trimming at V came to 4 bases and at J to 2 bases, leaving 7 bases not matched to a gene. The CDR3 length is 16 residues. Germline V CDR1 and CDR2: WNHNN, SYGVQD (reference sequence). The CDR3 loop reads CASSVRTGESTDTQYF. The CDR3 DNA is TGCGCCAGCAGTGTAAGGACAGGGGAGTCCACAGATACGCAGTATTTT.

The chain recombines TRBV28 with TRBJ2-6, with D unresolved. The CDR3 covers 14 residues. V was cut by 7 bases and J by 1 base, with 8 bases left in between. The germline CDR1 and CDR2 sequences are MDHEN and SYDVKM. CDR3 nucleotides: TGTGCCAGCATGGGCACGTCTGGGGCCAACGTCCTGACTTTC. Protein product: CASMGTSGANVLTF.